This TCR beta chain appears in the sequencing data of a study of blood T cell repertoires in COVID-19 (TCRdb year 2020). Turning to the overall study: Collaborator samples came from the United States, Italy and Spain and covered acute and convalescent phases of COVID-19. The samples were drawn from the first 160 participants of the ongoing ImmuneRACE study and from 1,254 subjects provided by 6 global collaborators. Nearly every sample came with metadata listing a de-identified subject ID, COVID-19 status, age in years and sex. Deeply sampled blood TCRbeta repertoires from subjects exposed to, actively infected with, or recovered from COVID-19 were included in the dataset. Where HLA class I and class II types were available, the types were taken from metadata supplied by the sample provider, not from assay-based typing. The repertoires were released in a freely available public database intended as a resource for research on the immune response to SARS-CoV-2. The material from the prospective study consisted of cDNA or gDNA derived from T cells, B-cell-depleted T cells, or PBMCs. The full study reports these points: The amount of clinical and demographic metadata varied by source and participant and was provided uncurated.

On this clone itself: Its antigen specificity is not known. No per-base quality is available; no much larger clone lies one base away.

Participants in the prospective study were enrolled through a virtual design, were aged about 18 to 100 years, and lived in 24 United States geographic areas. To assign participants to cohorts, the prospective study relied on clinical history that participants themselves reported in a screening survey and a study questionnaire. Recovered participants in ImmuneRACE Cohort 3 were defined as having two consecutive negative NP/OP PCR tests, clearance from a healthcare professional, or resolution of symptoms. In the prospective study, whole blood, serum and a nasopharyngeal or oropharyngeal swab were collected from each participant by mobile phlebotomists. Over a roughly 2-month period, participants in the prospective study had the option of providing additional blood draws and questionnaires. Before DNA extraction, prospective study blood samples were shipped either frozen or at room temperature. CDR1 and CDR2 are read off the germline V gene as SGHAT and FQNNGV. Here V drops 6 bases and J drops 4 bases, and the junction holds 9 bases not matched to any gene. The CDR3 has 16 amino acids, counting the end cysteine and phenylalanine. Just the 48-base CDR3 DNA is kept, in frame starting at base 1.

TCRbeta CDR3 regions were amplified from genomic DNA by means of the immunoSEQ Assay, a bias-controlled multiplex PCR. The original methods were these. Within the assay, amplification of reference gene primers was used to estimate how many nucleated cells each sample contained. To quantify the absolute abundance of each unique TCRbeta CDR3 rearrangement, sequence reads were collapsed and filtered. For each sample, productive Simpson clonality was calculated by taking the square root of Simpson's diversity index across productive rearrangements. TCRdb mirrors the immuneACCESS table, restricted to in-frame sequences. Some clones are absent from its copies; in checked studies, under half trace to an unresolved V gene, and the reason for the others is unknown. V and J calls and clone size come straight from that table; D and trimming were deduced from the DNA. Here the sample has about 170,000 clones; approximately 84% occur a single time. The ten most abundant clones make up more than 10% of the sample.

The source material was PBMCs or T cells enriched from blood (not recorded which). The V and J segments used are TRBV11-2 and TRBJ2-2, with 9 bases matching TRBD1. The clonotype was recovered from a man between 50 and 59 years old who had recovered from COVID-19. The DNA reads TGTGCCAGCAGACGCCGGGACAGGGAGGGCACCGGGGAGCTGTTTTTT. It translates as CASRRRDREGTGELFF. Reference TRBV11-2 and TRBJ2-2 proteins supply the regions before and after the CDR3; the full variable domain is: EAGVAQSPRYKIIEKRQSVAFWCNPISGHATLYWYQQILGQGPKLLIQFQNNGVVDDSQLPKDRFSAERLKGVDSTLKIQPAKLEDSAVYLCASRRRDREGTGELFFGEGSRLTVL.